The clone carrying this T cell receptor beta chain was counted a few times. This record comes from a study of blood T cell repertoires in COVID-19. Study overall: Researchers got acute and convalescent COVID-19 samples from the United States, Italy and Spain. In each case, the material was cDNA or gDNA derived from T cells, B-cell-depleted T cells, or PBMCs.

The V and J ends lost 5 bases and 0 bases respectively, with 23 bases between them. Looked up from germline, CDR1 is LNHDA and CDR2 is SQIVND (reference sequence). The CDR3 spans 19 residues. Authors' processing steps: How many nucleated cells were present was estimated from reference gene primer amplification. Method: immunoSEQ multiplex PCR; TCRdb's copy keeps in-frame clones and lacks some. V and J calls and clone size come straight from that table; D and trimming were deduced from the DNA. Of about 100,000 clones detected, 84% appear once; the ten largest clones hold approximately 4.5%. This TCR was sampled from a human donor in a cohort sampled during active COVID-19. This sequence joins TRBV19 and TRBJ1-5; TRBD1 might be the D (6 bases). Input material: peripheral blood. The CDR3 DNA reads as TGTGCCAGTAGTCCCCTGACAGGCGCTATCATTAATAGCAATCAGCCCCAGCATTTT. It codes for CASSPLTGAIINSNQPQHF.